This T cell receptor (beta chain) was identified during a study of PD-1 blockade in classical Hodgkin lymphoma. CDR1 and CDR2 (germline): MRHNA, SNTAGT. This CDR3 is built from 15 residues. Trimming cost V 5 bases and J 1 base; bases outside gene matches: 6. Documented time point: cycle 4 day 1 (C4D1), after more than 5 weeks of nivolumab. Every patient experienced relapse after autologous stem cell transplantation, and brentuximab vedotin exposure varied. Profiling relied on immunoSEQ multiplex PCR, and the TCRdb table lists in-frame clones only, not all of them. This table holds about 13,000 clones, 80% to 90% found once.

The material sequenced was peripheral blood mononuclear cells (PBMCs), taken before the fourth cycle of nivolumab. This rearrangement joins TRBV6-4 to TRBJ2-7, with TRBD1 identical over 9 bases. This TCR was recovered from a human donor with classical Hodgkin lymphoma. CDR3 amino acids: CASSPRGTGSYEQYF. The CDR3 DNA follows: TGTGCCAGCAGTCCCCGCGGGACAGGGTCCTACGAGCAGTACTTC.